Listed here are 5 T cell receptor beta chains from one sample, sequenced in a study of cytomegalovirus exposure and HLA in healthy donors. This PCR relied on a set of 60 Vbeta primers and 13 Jbeta primers. Assay: immunoSEQ multiplex PCR; the TCRdb copy retains only in-frame clones and omits some. The sample records roughly 170,000 clones, approximately 77% being singletons. Source material: PBMCs. These receptor sequences come from a female donor in good health and CMV-seronegative.

This rearrangement joins TRBV25-1 to TRBJ1-2; 9 bases match TRBD1. The CDR3 covers 16 residues. CDR1 is MGHDK and CDR2 is SYGVNS in the germline V gene. With V trimmed by 4 bases and J by 7 bases, 13 bases remained unmatched. The CDR3 DNA reads as TGTGCCAGCAGTGCCTCTACAGGGGGCGATCCCATTGGCTACACCTTC. Translated, it gives CASSASTGGDPIGYTF.

This chain uses TRBV5-6 with TRBJ2-1; 9 positions agree with TRBD2. The CDR3 covers 15 residues. The V gene's germline CDR1 is SGHDT and CDR2 YYEEEE. Trimming took 2 bases from V and 4 from J; bases not matched to a gene: 4. CDR3 coding DNA: TGTGCCAGCAGCTTCCGGCTAGCGGGGTACAATGAGCAGTTCTTC. Translating it yields CASSFRLAGYNEQFF.

The V call is TRBV4-2, the J call TRBJ2-7; 8 bases line up with TRBD2. Unmatched junction bases numbered 6, after V lost 3 bases and J lost 2 bases. Germline assignment: CDR1 LGHNA and CDR2 YNFKEQ. This CDR3 contains 15 residues. The CDR3 DNA sequence: TGTGCCAGCAGCCAGTTCGCCGGGGGGGCCTACGAGCAGTACTTC. Protein sequence: CASSQFAGGAYEQYF.

The chain couples TRBV5-5 to TRBJ2-7; 8 nucleotides line up with TRBD1. The V segment lost 1 base and the J segment 5 bases; nucleotides outside the gene matches: 5. This CDR3 contains 14 residues. The germline CDR1 and CDR2 sequences are SGHKS and YYEKEE (reference sequence). CDR3 sequence reads: CASSLQDRVHEQYF. The CDR3 DNA reads as TGTGCCAGCAGCTTGCAGGACAGGGTTCACGAGCAGTACTTC.

The J gene is TRBJ2-1, the V gene TRBV7-2; D unresolved. V dropped 5 bases and J dropped 6 bases, with 5 bases sitting between them. Germline CDR1 and CDR2: SGHTA and FQGNSA. This CDR3 region has 11 residues. The CDR3 DNA is TGTGCCAGCAGCCTTAGCAATGAGCAGTTCTTC. It specifies CASSLSNEQFF. The whole variable domain, filled in from reference TRBV7-2 and TRBJ2-1, reads GAGVSQSPSNKVTEKGKDVELRCDPISGHTALYWYRQSLGQGLEFLIYFQGNSAPDKSGLPSDRFSAERTGGSVSTLTIQRTQQEDSAVYLCASSLSNEQFFGPGTRLTVL.